These 18 T cell receptor beta chains were all obtained from the same sample, sequenced in a study of beta chain features in type 1 diabetes. As every portion of the isolated RNA was reverse transcribed, the sequencing read expressed TCRB transcripts. Sequencing was performed with immunoSEQ multiplex PCR; in TCRdb, only in-frame clones are kept and a portion is missing. In the table there are roughly 300,000 clones, roughly 8% of which are singletons. Sequencing was done on a sample of central memory CD4+ T cells from blood. These receptors were collected from a woman aged 18-29 years in good health.

This clone was observed a handful of times. The genes are TRBV7-6 and TRBJ2-5, with TRBD1 matching 8 bases. CDR1 and CDR2 from the germline V gene are SGHVS and FNYEAQ. J lost 4 bases, V lost 5 bases, and 6 bases had no gene match. The CDR3 consists of 14 residues. The chain's CDR3 is CASSRLTGGETQYF. In DNA form, the CDR3 reads TGTGCCAGCAGCCGACTAACAGGGGGAGAGACCCAGTACTTC.

The chain has TRBV2 and TRBJ2-7; 8 nucleotides match TRBD1. Per germline, CDR1 SNHLY and CDR2 FYNNEI. There are 15 residues in the CDR3. V was pared by 5 bases and J by 6 bases, with 12 bases of the junction left unmatched. The CDR3: CASSSKAGTGGEQYF. Here the CDR3 DNA reads TGTGCCAGCAGTTCGAAAGCCGGGACAGGAGGCGAGCAGTACTTC.

In this sample, this clone turned up a few times. The chain uses TRBV6-5 and TRBJ1-2; D ambiguous. Per the germline V gene, CDR1 is MNHEY and CDR2 is SVGAGI. The CDR3 has 15 amino acids. V lost 5 bases and J lost 8, with 21 bases in between. The CDR3 here is CASSPKEAGARGYTF. For the CDR3, the DNA is TGTGCCAGCAGTCCCAAGGAGGCAGGAGCACGGGGCTACACCTTC.

This clone was seen more than once but under ten times. This chain links TRBV18 with TRBJ2-3; D ambiguous. The CDR3 sequence is 13 residues long. Germline V lookup: CDR1 KGHSH, CDR2 LQKENI. The ends were cut back, 2 bases at V and 3 bases at J, with 6 bases in the middle. The chain's CDR3 is CASSPIRTDTQYF. The CDR3 DNA reads TGTGCCAGCTCACCAATCCGTACAGATACGCAGTATTTT.

This clone showed up just a few times. The genes are TRBV7-2 and TRBJ2-5; D unresolved. CDR1 is SGHTA, CDR2 FQGNSA, per germline. CDR3 length equals 12 residues. Deletions cut 1 base from V and 7 bases from J, with 7 bases between. CDR3 amino acids: CASSLDLGTQYF. The CDR3 coding sequence is TGTGCCAGCAGCTTAGATTTAGGGACCCAGTACTTC.

This clone was observed a few times. The chain carries TRBV7-2 and TRBJ2-7; 7 nucleotides align to TRBD2. V lost 3 bases to trimming and J lost 2 bases; unmatched junction nucleotides: 7. Germline-derived CDR1 and CDR2 are SGHTA and FQGNSA. The CDR3 is 15 amino acids. The CDR3 is CASSLRGSLAYEQYF. The DNA for the CDR3 is TGTGCCAGCAGCTTGCGCGGGAGTTTAGCCTACGAGCAGTACTTC.

The rearrangement uses TRBV19 and TRBJ2-1, with D perhaps TRBD1 (6 bases). The germline V and J ends were trimmed by 4 bases and 3 bases, with 10 bases remaining between them. CDR1 and CDR2 (germline): LNHDA, SQIVND (reference sequence). The CDR3 extends over 14 amino acids. CDR3 in amino acids: CASSNRDNYNEQFF. CDR3 coding DNA: TGTGCCAGTAGTAACCGGGACAACTACAATGAGCAGTTCTTC.

This sequence joins TRBV11-1 and TRBJ2-1, with D possibly being TRBD2 (5 bases). Germline CDR1 reads SGHAT; CDR2 reads FQDESV (reference sequence). This CDR3 has 13 amino acids. Trimming shortened V by 5 bases and J by 7 bases, and 12 bases separated the two germline ends. The CDR3, as DNA: TGTGCCAGCAGCCCCTTCACTAGGAATGAGCAGTTCTTC. This translates into CASSPFTRNEQFF.

This clone was counted a few times. J is TRBJ2-3 and V is TRBV27, with 12 bases identical to TRBD2. CDR1 and CDR2 from the germline V gene are MNHEY and SMNVEV (reference sequence). This CDR3 comprises 21 residues. J was trimmed by 3 bases and V by 7 bases; bases with no gene match: 23. The CDR3 loop reads CASIPRRVLAGGFGSTDTQYF. The CDR3 DNA sequence: TGTGCCAGCATCCCCCGCCGCGTCCTAGCGGGAGGGTTTGGCAGTACAGATACGCAGTATTTT.

This clone turned up a few times. This sequence joins TRBV18 and TRBJ2-2; D not resolved. Trimming pared 1 base from V and 4 bases from J, leaving 13 bases between. The CDR3 sequence is 16 residues long. Per the germline V gene, CDR1 is KGHSH and CDR2 is LQKENI. The CDR3, as DNA: TGTGCCAGCTCACCACGCAGAGACATTACCACCGGGGAGCTGTTTTTT. Its translation: CASSPRRDITTGELFF. The full variable domain, with the rest looked up from reference TRBV18 and TRBJ2-2, is NAGVMQNPRHLVRRRGQEARLRCSPMKGHSHVYWYRQLPEEGLKFMVYLQKENIIDESGMPKERFSAEFPKEGPSILRIQQVVRGDSAAYFCASSPRRDITTGELFFGEGSRLTVL.

This clone was observed many times. The J gene is TRBJ2-3, the V gene TRBV7-2; D perhaps matches TRBD1 (5 bases). The CDR3 is made up of 17 amino acids. Germline V gene lookup returns CDR1 SGHTA and CDR2 FQGNSA. V gave up 1 base and J gave up 6 bases, with 20 bases separating them. The CDR3 DNA sequence: TGTGCCAGCAGCTTAGGGGGCTGGGGTGGGATGCTGGATACGCAGTATTTT. Encoded protein: CASSLGGWGGMLDTQYF. The full variable domain, in which reference TRBV7-2 and TRBJ2-3 provide the parts outside the CDR3, is GAGVSQSPSNKVTEKGKDVELRCDPISGHTALYWYRQSLGQGLEFLIYFQGNSAPDKSGLPSDRFSAERTGGSVSTLTIQRTQQEDSAVYLCASSLGGWGGMLDTQYFGPGTRLTVL.

J is TRBJ2-2 and V is TRBV15; D gene ambiguous. The germline gives CDR1 LNHNV, CDR2 YYDKDF (reference sequence). The CDR3 extends over 13 amino acids. V was shortened by 4 bases and J by 6 bases, with 9 bases between the two germline ends. CDR3 coding DNA: TGTGCCACCAGCAAGACATTCCCCGGGGAGCTGTTTTTT. Its protein product is CATSKTFPGELFF.

Concerning this clone: A read error is possible here, since a much larger clone lies one base away. The chain uses TRBV6-1 and TRBJ2-3, with D unresolved. CDR3 length: 11 residues. V lost 8 bases, J lost 0 bases, and 3 bases lay in between. Germline CDR1 MNHNS, CDR2 SASEGT. CDR3 nucleotides: TGTGCCAGCCGTAGCACAGATACGCAGTATTTT. Amino acids: CASRSTDTQYF.

This clone came up a few times. The chain carries TRBV7-2 and TRBJ2-5; 8 nucleotides match TRBD2. Germline-derived CDR1 and CDR2 are SGHTA and FQGNSA. The CDR3 is made up of 13 amino acids. After removal of 2 bases from V and 5 bases from J, the junction contained 1 base not matched to a gene. CDR3: CASSLSGGETQYF. The CDR3 nucleotides read TGTGCCAGCAGCTTATCGGGAGGGGAGACCCAGTACTTC.

This rearrangement joins TRBV6-5 to TRBJ1-5; D is ambiguous. The CDR3 is 13 amino acids. CDR1 is MNHEY and CDR2 is SVGAGI in the germline V gene. V was pared by 0 bases and J by 7 bases, with 7 bases between. The CDR3 DNA reads TGTGCCAGCAGTTACTCGTTCGGGCAGCCCCAGCATTTT. Protein sequence: CASSYSFGQPQHF.

The table lists this clone with a few counts. The chain recombines TRBV5-4 with TRBJ2-1; TRBD2 matches 8 bases. Germline trimming cut 2 bases from V and 6 bases from J; bases unmatched to any gene: 7. This CDR3 spans 15 amino acids. The germline gives CDR1 SGHNT, CDR2 YYREEE (reference sequence). The CDR3 sequence is CASSFALAALNEQFF. The CDR3, as DNA: TGTGCCAGCAGCTTTGCACTAGCGGCGCTCAATGAGCAGTTCTTC. Variable domain in full (rest from reference TRBV5-4 and TRBJ2-1): ETGVTQSPTHLIKTRGQQVTLRCSSQSGHNTVSWYQQALGQGPQFIFQYYREEENGRGNFPPRFSGLQFPNYSSELNVNALELDDSALYLCASSFALAALNEQFFGPGTRLTVL.

This clone showed up just a few times. Other DNA sequences in this sample translate to the same CDR3. The chain employs TRBV7-2 and TRBJ2-7, with 8 bases lining up with TRBD2. J gave up 4 bases and V 0 bases, and 5 bases lay outside the gene matches. Germline lookup yields CDR1 SGHTA and CDR2 FQGNSA. The CDR3 is made up of 15 amino acids. The CDR3 reads CASSLASGSGYEQYF. As DNA, the CDR3 is TGTGCCAGCAGCTTAGCAAGCGGGAGTGGGTACGAGCAGTACTTC.

This clone was observed a handful of times. V is TRBV7-8 and J is TRBJ1-3; D is uncertain. V gave up 5 bases and J gave up 0 bases, with 11 bases separating them. Looked up from germline, CDR1 is SGHVS and CDR2 is FQNEAQ. This CDR3 comprises 15 residues. CDR3 in DNA: TGTGCCAGCAGCAGCAGCTCCGTCTCTGGAAACACCATATATTTT. Translation gives CASSSSSVSGNTIYF.